The present entry profiles one T cell receptor beta chain with its context. Its antigen is undetermined. This sample is drawn from a study of T cell responses to AZD1222 COVID-19 vaccine. Regarding the study as a whole: Close to half of spike-specific TCRs reportedly recognize unmutated variant regions.

This table comes from immunoSEQ multiplex PCR, and its TCRdb copy is limited to in-frame clones, with some not included. The table includes 84,000 or so clones, approximately 86% detected once. This receptor was obtained from an adult in good health. The sequences come from peripheral blood, collected on day 0 of AZD1222 vaccination.

The CDR3 DNA is TGTGCCAGCAGCCTTGATCCGACAGGGGAAGTGGCCATATATTTT. Translated, it gives CASSLDPTGEVAIYF. The J gene is TRBJ1-3, the V gene TRBV3-1 (or the pseudogene TRBV3-2), with 8 bases fitting TRBD1. Trimming removed 4 bases from V and 11 bases from J; junction bases left unmatched: 13. The CDR3 runs 15 residues. Germline CDR1 LGHDT, CDR2 YNNKEL (reference sequence).